This T cell receptor (beta chain) comes out of a study of cytomegalovirus exposure and HLA in healthy donors. Study at large: Around 77 million unique TCRs from HLA-typed donors made up an early data release. Study-wide findings and caveats: Sequencing depth roughly uniform across donors was assumed in presence/absence analyses. Among TCR beta chains of equal frequency, HLA-associated ones were more clonally expanded in a later analysis. Upon later analysis, TCR association rates were observed to vary by HLA locus, being highest for DRB1 and lowest for HLA-C.

The study ran its PCR with 60 Vbeta and 13 Jbeta primers. Measured with immunoSEQ multiplex PCR; TCRdb has only the in-frame clones, and not every one. The data hold under 150,000 clones, with 60% to 80% observed a single time. Points on this clone: Antigen: not known.

This CDR3 is 17 amino acids long. V lost 3 bases and J 0 bases, leaving 18 bases between the germline ends. Germline-derived CDR1 and CDR2 are SGDLS and YYNGEE. The chain uses TRBV9 and TRBJ1-1; possible D gene TRBD1, 6 bases. The sequenced sample consisted of PBMCs. The source is a woman aged 55-69 years in good health and CMV-seropositive. The chain's CDR3 is CASSEGEGRVMNTEAFF. In DNA, the CDR3 is TGTGCCAGCAGCGAGGGGGAGGGCAGGGTGATGAACACTGAAGCTTTCTTT. Drawing the rest from reference TRBV9 and TRBJ1-1, the complete variable domain is DSGVTQTPKHLITATGQRVTLRCSPRSGDLSVYWYQQSLDQGLQFLIQYYNGEERAKGNILERFSAQQFPDLHSELNLSSLELGDSALYFCASSEGEGRVMNTEAFFGQGTRLTVV.